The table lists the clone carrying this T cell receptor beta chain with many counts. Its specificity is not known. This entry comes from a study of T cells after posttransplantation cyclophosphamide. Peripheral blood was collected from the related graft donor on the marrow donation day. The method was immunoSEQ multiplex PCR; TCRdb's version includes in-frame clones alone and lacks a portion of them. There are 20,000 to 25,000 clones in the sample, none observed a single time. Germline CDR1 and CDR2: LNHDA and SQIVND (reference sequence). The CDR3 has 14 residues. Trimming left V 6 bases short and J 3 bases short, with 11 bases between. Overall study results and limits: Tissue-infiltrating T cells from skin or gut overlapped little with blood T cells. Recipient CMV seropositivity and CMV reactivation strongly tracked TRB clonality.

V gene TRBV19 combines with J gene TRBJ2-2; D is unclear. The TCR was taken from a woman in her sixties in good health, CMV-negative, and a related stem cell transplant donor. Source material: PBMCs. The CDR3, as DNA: TGTGCCAGTAGAATCCTCGGAGACACCGGGGAGCTGTTTTTT. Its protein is CASRILGDTGELFF.